A selection of T cell receptor beta chains follows, all from one sample in a study of shared clonotypes between healthy human individuals. The data were produced by immunoSEQ multiplex PCR, yet TCRdb's version contains in-frame clones alone and is incomplete. The profile shows about 1,900,000 clones, approximately 94% of them singletons. Sequenced: naive CD8+ T cells sorted from blood. The receptor source for this set is a man younger than 30 in good health. CDR3s include the opening cysteine and the closing phenylalanine or tryptophan. D genes are given only for firm matches. Only some rows state a clone size, as once, few, many or a class for expanded clones.

clone_size j_call v_call d_call cdr3_aa cdr3_nt
. TRBJ2-1 TRBV6-6 TRBD2 CASRQQRGGLYNEQFF TGTGCCAGCAGGCAACAGCGGGGGGGCCTCTACAATGAGCAGTTCTTC
. TRBJ2-7 TRBV11-1 TRBD1 CASSPRSDRAYEQYF TGTGCCAGCAGCCCAAGATCGGACAGGGCCTACGAGCAGTACTTC
. TRBJ2-5 TRBV5-4 . CASSLWGTQETQYF TGTGCCAGCAGCTTGTGGGGGACCCAAGAGACCCAGTACTTC
. TRBJ1-1 TRBV6-5 . CASSLRGYDTEAFF TGTGCCAGCAGCCTAAGGGGGTATGACACTGAAGCTTTCTTT
. TRBJ2-2 TRBV30 TRBD1 CAFWTGWNTGELFF TGTGCCTTCTGGACAGGGTGGAACACCGGGGAGCTGTTTTTT
. TRBJ2-3 TRBV4-1 . CASSQDFLDTQYF TGCGCCAGCAGCCAAGATTTCTTAGATACGCAGTATTTT
. TRBJ1-2 TRBV19 TRBD1 CASSTDRDRDGYTF TGTGCCAGTAGTACGGACAGGGACAGGGATGGCTACACCTTC
. TRBJ2-2 TRBV12-5 TRBD2 CASGLLAGGPHGELFF TGTGCTAGTGGCCTACTAGCGGGGGGGCCTCACGGGGAGCTGTTTTTT
. TRBJ2-7 TRBV6-5 . CASSPGTDGSYEQYF TGTGCCAGCAGCCCCGGGACTGACGGCTCCTACGAGCAGTACTTC
. TRBJ2-5 TRBV5-1 . CASSQPPGGGETQYF TGCGCCAGCAGCCAACCCCCAGGGGGAGGAGAGACCCAGTACTTC
. TRBJ2-7 TRBV9 TRBD2 CASSVGTSGPEQYF TGTGCCAGCAGCGTCGGGACTAGCGGGCCCGAGCAGTACTTC
. TRBJ2-3 TRBV7-6 . CASSLDVTDTQYF TGTGCCAGCAGCTTGGACGTCACAGATACGCAGTATTTT
. TRBJ2-7 TRBV7-6 . CASSLGGGYEQYF TGTGCCAGCAGCTTAGGTGGGGGGTACGAGCAGTACTTC
. TRBJ1-1 TRBV10-2 TRBD1 CASSMTGGTTEAFF TGCGCCAGCAGTATGACAGGGGGAACCACTGAAGCTTTCTTT
. TRBJ1-3 TRBV30 . CAWSLDGSSGNTIYF TGTGCCTGGAGTCTTGACGGAAGCTCTGGAAACACCATATATTTT
once TRBJ1-5 TRBV6-1 TRBD1 CASSEEFGTGAFSSNQPQHF TGTGCCAGCAGTGAAGAATTTGGGACAGGGGCGTTTAGTAGCAATCAGCCCCAGCATTTT
few TRBJ1-5 TRBV12-1 . CASNRRRPQHF TGTGCCAGCAACCGGCGGCGCCCCCAGCATTTT
. TRBJ2-6 TRBV15 . CATEPELSGPPLSGANVLTF TGTGCCACCGAACCGGAGCTGTCGGGGCCCCCTCTCTCTGGGGCCAACGTCCTGACTTTC
. TRBJ2-7 TRBV4-3 TRBD2 CASSPRTSGMYYEQYF TGCGCCAGCAGCCCGCGGACTAGCGGGATGTACTACGAGCAGTACTTC
. TRBJ2-4 TRBV20-1 . CSALAKNIQYF TGCAGTGCGCTAGCCAAAAACATTCAGTACTTC
. TRBJ1-6 TRBV27 TRBD1 CASSPTGFNSPLHF TGTGCCAGCAGTCCGACAGGGTTTAATTCACCCCTCCACTTT
few TRBJ1-6 TRBV7-9 TRBD1 CASSLSGQGYSPLHF TGTGCCAGCAGCTTGTCGGGACAGGGATATTCACCCCTCCACTTT
. TRBJ2-2 TRBV6-5 . CASKEGELPGELFF TGTGCCAGCAAGGAGGGAGAATTACCCGGGGAGCTGTTTTTT
. TRBJ1-2 TRBV19 . CASSTASDAHYGYTF TGTGCCAGTAGTACCGCGTCGGACGCACACTATGGCTACACCTTC
. TRBJ2-5 TRBV5-4 . CASSIWYQETQYF TGTGCCAGCAGCATATGGTACCAAGAGACCCAGTACTTC
few TRBJ2-7 TRBV13 . CASSLGNSYEQYF TGTGCCAGCAGCTTAGGGAACAGCTACGAGCAGTACTTC
. TRBJ2-2 TRBV7-8 . CASSLVGRVNTGELFF TGTGCCAGCAGCTTAGTGGGCAGGGTGAACACCGGGGAGCTGTTTTTT
. TRBJ2-5 TRBV6-6 TRBD1 CASSSRDSRETQYF TGTGCCAGCAGCTCCCGGGACAGCAGGGAGACCCAGTACTTC
. TRBJ2-3 TRBV2 . CATLRDFSTDTQYF TGTGCCACCCTCCGGGACTTTTCCACAGATACGCAGTATTTT
. TRBJ2-1 TRBV9 . CASSPEWLALDEQFF TGTGCCAGCAGCCCCGAGTGGCTAGCGCTCGATGAGCAGTTCTTC
. TRBJ2-7 TRBV11-2 TRBD2 CASSLGGGTYEQYF TGTGCCAGCAGCTTAGGCGGGGGTACCTACGAGCAGTACTTC
. TRBJ2-7 TRBV28 TRBD2 CASSFPGGGPYEQYF TGTGCCAGCAGTTTCCCAGGCGGGGGGCCCTACGAGCAGTACTTC
. TRBJ2-1 TRBV19 TRBD1 CASSMLQGAREQFF TGTGCCAGTAGTATGCTCCAGGGGGCGCGGGAGCAGTTCTTC
. TRBJ1-2 TRBV28 . CASSPSLGYTF TGTGCCAGCAGTCCCTCATTGGGCTACACCTTC
. TRBJ2-1 TRBV29-1 TRBD2 CSVVVFPRASGTYNEQFF TGCAGCGTCGTTGTATTTCCCCGGGCTAGCGGGACCTACAATGAGCAGTTCTTC
once TRBJ2-1 TRBV7-2 . CASSPYPGLYNEQFF TGTGCCAGCAGCCCTTATCCGGGGTTGTACAATGAGCAGTTCTTC
. TRBJ2-5 TRBV11-2 TRBD2 CASSLVGGGRETQYF TGTGCCAGCAGCTTAGTCGGGGGGGGTAGAGAGACCCAGTACTTC
. TRBJ2-3 TRBV27 . CASSWNLGLTDTQYF TGTGCCAGCAGTTGGAACCTGGGGCTCACAGATACGCAGTATTTT
. TRBJ2-5 TRBV2 TRBD1 CASKGQGETQYF TGTGCCAGCAAGGGACAGGGGGAGACCCAGTACTTC
once TRBJ2-1 TRBV20-1 . CSAWNNEQFF TGCAGTGCTTGGAACAATGAGCAGTTCTTC
. TRBJ1-3 TRBV7-8 TRBD1 CASSVPRGQGDSSGNTIYF TGTGCCAGCAGCGTACCGAGGGGACAGGGTGATTCGTCTGGAAACACCATATATTTT
. TRBJ2-2 TRBV6-6 . CASLEVTNTGELFF TGTGCCAGCCTGGAGGTCACGAACACCGGGGAGCTGTTTTTT
. TRBJ1-2 TRBV29-1 . CSVEPDQNYGYTF TGCAGCGTTGAACCGGATCAGAACTATGGCTACACCTTC
. TRBJ2-1 TRBV7-6 . CASSLAPDYKRYNEQFF TGTGCCAGCAGCTTAGCGCCCGACTACAAAAGATACAATGAGCAGTTCTTC
few TRBJ1-2 TRBV11-2 TRBD1 CASSTGGSNYGYTF TGTGCCAGCAGCACAGGGGGCTCTAACTATGGCTACACCTTC
. TRBJ2-2 TRBV7-9 . CASSFRQGGNTGELFF TGTGCCAGCAGCTTTAGACAGGGAGGGAACACCGGGGAGCTGTTTTTT
. TRBJ2-2 TRBV7-9 . CASSLGPPLTGELFF TGTGCCAGCAGCTTAGGGCCCCCTCTCACCGGGGAGCTGTTTTTT
few TRBJ1-4 TRBV2 . CASSSPDKEKLFF TGTGCCAGCAGCTCACCGGACAAGGAAAAACTGTTTTTT
. TRBJ2-1 TRBV7-8 TRBD2 CASSGTSGGYNEQFF TGTGCCAGCAGTGGGACTAGCGGGGGTTACAATGAGCAGTTCTTC
. TRBJ2-7 TRBV28 . CASSLPSKIGDFEQYF TGTGCCAGCAGTTTACCGAGCAAGATTGGGGACTTCGAGCAGTACTTC